The present entry profiles one TCR beta chain with its context. Its antigen is as yet unknown. The repertoire was sequenced with immunoSEQ multiplex PCR; TCRdb's copy has only in-frame clones and lacks some. The sample includes over 15,000 clones, over 60% of them seen just once. Time point reported: neoterminal ileum biopsy at postoperative endoscopy, about 6 months after surgery. The CDR3 has 17 residues. Germline CDR1 MGHRA, CDR2 YSYEKL. The V end was cut by 3 bases, the J end by 1 base, with 18 bases between. These data are taken from a study of T cell repertoires in ileal Crohn's disease. Study-wide context: Surgery for a complication: stricturing in about 60%, penetrating in roughly 39%. The M6 sample came from neoterminal ileum during colonoscopy after surgery.

General observations from the study: High-frequency clones were more common in sorted CD8 than CD4 cells. Compared with non-smokers, active smokers at surgery showed more clonal expansions.

The clonotype originates from an adult with Crohn's disease. The rearrangement links TRBV4-1 to TRBJ2-5, with D hard to call. The sequenced material came from ileal tissue. CDR3 region: CASSQAWVPGIQETQYF. The CDR3 DNA reads TGCGCCAGCAGCCAGGCCTGGGTCCCAGGAATCCAAGAGACCCAGTACTTC.